The rows below give T cell receptor beta chains drawn from one sample of a study of blood T cell repertoires in COVID-19. TCRdb's table, derived via immunoSEQ multiplex PCR, lists solely in-frame clones and lacks some. The sample records 52,000 or so clones, approximately 82% being singletons. Sequencing used peripheral blood. The receptors come from a human donor in a cohort sampled during active COVID-19. Each CDR3 is given with its conserved first and last residue. A D gene is named only where the DNA matches it firmly. Not every row has a clone size; where given, it reads once, few, many or a size class.

TRBV5-1,-,TRBJ2-2,TRBD2,TGCGCCAGCGAAGCGGGGGGCTACACCGGGGAGCTGTTTTTT,CASEAGGYTGELFF
TRBV19,-,TRBJ2-2,TRBD2,TGTGCCAGTAGTATACCACTAGCGGGAGGCGCGGGGGAGCTGTTTTTT,CASSIPLAGGAGELFF
TRBV4-3,-,TRBJ2-2,TRBD2,TGCGCCAGCAGCCTGGGACTAGAGAACACCGGGGAGCTGTTTTTT,CASSLGLENTGELFF
TRBV2,-,TRBJ2-1,TRBD2,TGTGCCAGCAGTGTTCTAGCGGGCTACAATGAGCAGTTCTTC,CASSVLAGYNEQFF
TRBV7-2,-,TRBJ1-1,TRBD1,TGTGCCAGCAGCCCACGAGGGGGCATGAACACTGAAGCTTTCTTT,CASSPRGGMNTEAFF
TRBV5-1,-,TRBJ1-4,-,TGCGCCAGCAGCCTCTCTATAAGCGAAAAACTGTTTTTT,CASSLSISEKLFF
TRBV7-2,few,TRBJ2-2,TRBD1,TGTGCCAGCACCCTAAACAGGGGTCCCGGGGAGCTGTTTTTT,CASTLNRGPGELFF
TRBV18,-,TRBJ2-3,TRBD2,TGTGCCAGCTCACGGACTAGCGGGGCACCTACAGATACGCAGTATTTT,CASSRTSGAPTDTQYF
TRBV29-1,-,TRBJ2-7,TRBD1,TGCAGCGGAGAACAGGGGCTTTCTAGAACCTACGAGCAGTACTTC,CSGEQGLSRTYEQYF
TRBV18,-,TRBJ2-7,-,TGTGCCAGCTCACCTCCGACAATCTACGAGCAGTACTTC,CASSPPTIYEQYF
TRBV11-3,-,TRBJ2-3,TRBD1,TGTGCCAGCAGCTCCCGACAGGGTCAAGATACGCAGTATTTT,CASSSRQGQDTQYF
TRBV7-3,once,TRBJ2-1,-,TGTGCCAGCAGCTTAAGTGGCGGCGGCGGTAACGAGCAGTTCTTC,CASSLSGGGGNEQFF
TRBV2,-,TRBJ1-3,-,TGTGCCAGCAGGGGGCTCTCTGGAAACACCATATATTTT,CASRGLSGNTIYF
TRBV7-6,-,TRBJ2-5,-,TGTGCCAGCAGCTCCTACAGGGAAGAGACCCAGTACTTC,CASSSYREETQYF
TRBV3-1/TRBV3-2,-,TRBJ2-3,TRBD2,TGTGCCAGCAGCCAACTAGCGGGGGCGGATTCAGATACGCAGTATTTT,CASSQLAGADSDTQYF
TRBV5-1,-,TRBJ2-2,-,TGCGCCAGCAGCTTGGCAGGGGTCGACACCGGGGAGCTGTTTTTT,CASSLAGVDTGELFF
TRBV29-1,-,TRBJ1-2,TRBD1,TGCAGCGTCGACAGGGACCCCTATGGCTACACCTTC,CSVDRDPYGYTF
TRBV6-5,-,TRBJ1-2,-,TGTGCCAGCAGTTACAAGGGGGAGGGAGGCTACACCTTC,CASSYKGEGGYTF
TRBV5-6,once,TRBJ2-7,-,TGTGCCAGCAGCTTAGGAGTTAACGAGCAGTACTTC,CASSLGVNEQYF
TRBV7-6,-,TRBJ2-5,-,TGTGCCAGCAGCTTCGTTTTACTAGCTGAAGAGACCCAGTACTTC,CASSFVLLAEETQYF
TRBV6-6,-,TRBJ1-2,TRBD1,TGTGCCAGCACGGATCGGACAGGCCCCTATGGCTACACCTTC,CASTDRTGPYGYTF
TRBV19,-,TRBJ2-5,TRBD2,TGTGCCAGTAGTATGGGCTCCGGGAGGGCGGCAAAGACCCAGTACTTC,CASSMGSGRAAKTQYF
TRBV6-2/TRBV6-3,-,TRBJ1-1,-,TGTGCCAGCAGTTACCGGGGGGGACGGGCTGAAGCTTTCTTT,CASSYRGGRAEAFF
TRBV6-5,-,TRBJ1-2,TRBD1,TGTGCCACGCAGGACAGGGGTATGTCAATGACGGGCTACACCTTC,CATQDRGMSMTGYTF
TRBV7-2,-,TRBJ1-6,-,TGTGCCAGCAGCTTAGCCCCAGGTTCCTATAATTCACCCCTCCACTTT,CASSLAPGSYNSPLHF
TRBV20-1,few,TRBJ2-3,-,TGCAGTGCGGTGACTCTCATCTCGCAGTATTTT,CSAVTLISQYF
TRBV2,-,TRBJ1-2,TRBD1,TGTGCCAGCAGTCCCGGGGGGACAGGGACTGGCTACACCTTC,CASSPGGTGTGYTF
TRBV6-4,-,TRBJ2-1,-,TGTGCCAGCAGTGACCGCCGGAGGGGTGAGCAGTTCTTC,CASSDRRRGEQFF
TRBV7-9,-,TRBJ2-7,-,TGTGCCAGCAGCTTAGCGGACAGATCCTACGAGCAGTACTTC,CASSLADRSYEQYF
TRBV9,-,TRBJ2-3,TRBD1,TGTGCCAGCAGCGTGAGTCCGGGACAGGGGGTCGGGGATACGCAGTATTTT,CASSVSPGQGVGDTQYF